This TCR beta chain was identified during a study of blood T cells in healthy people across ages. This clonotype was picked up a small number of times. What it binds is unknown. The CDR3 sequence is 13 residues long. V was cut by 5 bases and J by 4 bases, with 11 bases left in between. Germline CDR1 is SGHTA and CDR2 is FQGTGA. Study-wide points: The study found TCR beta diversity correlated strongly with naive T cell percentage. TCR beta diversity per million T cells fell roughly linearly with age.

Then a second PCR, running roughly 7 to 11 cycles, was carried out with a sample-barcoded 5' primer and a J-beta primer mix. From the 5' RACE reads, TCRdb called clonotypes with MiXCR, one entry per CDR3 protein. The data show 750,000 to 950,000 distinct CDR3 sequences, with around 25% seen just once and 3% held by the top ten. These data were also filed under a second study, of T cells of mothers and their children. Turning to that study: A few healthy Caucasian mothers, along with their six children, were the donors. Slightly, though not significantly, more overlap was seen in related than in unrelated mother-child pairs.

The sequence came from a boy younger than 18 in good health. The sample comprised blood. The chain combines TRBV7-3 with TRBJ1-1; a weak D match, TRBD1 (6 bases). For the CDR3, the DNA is TGTGCCAGCAGCAAAGGGGGTTTCACTGAAGCTTTCTTT. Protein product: CASSKGGFTEAFF.